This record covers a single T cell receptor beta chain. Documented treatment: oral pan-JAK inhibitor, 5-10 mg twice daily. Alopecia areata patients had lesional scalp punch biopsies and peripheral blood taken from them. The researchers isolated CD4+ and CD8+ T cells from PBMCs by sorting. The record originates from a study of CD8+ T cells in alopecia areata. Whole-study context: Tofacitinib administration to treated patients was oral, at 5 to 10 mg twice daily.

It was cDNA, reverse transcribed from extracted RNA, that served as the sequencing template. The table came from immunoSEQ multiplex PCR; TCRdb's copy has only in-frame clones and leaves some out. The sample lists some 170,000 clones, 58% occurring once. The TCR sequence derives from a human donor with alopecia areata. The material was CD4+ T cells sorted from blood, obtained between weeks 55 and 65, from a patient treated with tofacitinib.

The CDR3 here is CSVVSGGGYTF. CDR3 bases: TGCAGCGTTGTTTCTGGCGGGGGCTACACCTTC. The V call is TRBV29-1, the J call TRBJ1-2, with D unresolved. Deletions cut 4 bases from V and 8 bases from J, with 11 bases between. The CDR3 has 11 amino acids. CDR1 and CDR2 from the germline V gene are SQVTM and ANQGSEA.